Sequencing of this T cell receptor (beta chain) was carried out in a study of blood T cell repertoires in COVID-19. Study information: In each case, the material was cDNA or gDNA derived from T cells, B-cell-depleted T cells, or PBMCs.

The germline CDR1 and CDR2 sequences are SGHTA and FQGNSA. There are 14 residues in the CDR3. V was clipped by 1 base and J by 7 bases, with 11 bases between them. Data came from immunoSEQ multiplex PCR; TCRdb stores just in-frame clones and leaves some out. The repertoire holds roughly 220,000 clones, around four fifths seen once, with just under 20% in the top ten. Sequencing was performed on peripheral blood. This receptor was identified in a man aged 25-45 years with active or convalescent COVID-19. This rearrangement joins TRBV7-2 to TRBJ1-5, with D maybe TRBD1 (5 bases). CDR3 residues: CASSLEAGRQPQHF. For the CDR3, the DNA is TGTGCCAGCAGCTTAGAGGCAGGGCGGCAGCCCCAGCATTTT.